The clone carrying this T cell receptor (beta chain) was picked up a small number of times. The target antigen is unknown. The sample is drawn from a study of CD8 T cells in ankylosing spondylitis. With 5 bases removed from V and 7 bases from J, the gap between germline ends came to 18 bases. Germline V gene sequence: CDR1 SEHNR, CDR2 FQNEAQ (reference sequence). The CDR3 has 14 residues. In making TCR beta libraries, quantitative 5'-RACE with molecular barcodes was used. TCRdb ran MiXCR on the 5' RACE reads and lists one entry per CDR3 protein. This table holds roughly 180,000 distinct CDR3 sequences, 9.5% to 15% found once. Broader study findings: The study identified a TCR beta motif of roughly eight highly homologous variants that appeared characteristic of ankylosing spondylitis blood. Matched ankylosing spondylitis synovial fluid reportedly contained a significantly enriched population of disease-linked clones. Disease-linked clones, CD8+, were relatively rare in peripheral blood.

This sequence joins TRBV7-9 and TRBJ2-7; the D gene is possibly TRBD1 (5 bases). Sequencing was performed on blood, either unsorted or a sorted T cell fraction (not recorded which). This receptor was obtained from a male donor with ankylosing spondylitis or in good health (not recorded which). The CDR3 is CASSPGAGQWEQYF. The CDR3, as DNA: TGTGCCAGCAGCCCTGGGGCAGGTCAATGGGAGCAGTACTTC. The whole variable domain, filled in from reference TRBV7-9 and TRBJ2-7, reads DTGVSQNPRHKITKRGQNVTFRCDPISEHNRLYWYRQTLGQGPEFLTYFQNEAQLEKSRLLSDRFSAERPKGSFSTLEIQRTEQGDSAMYLCASSPGAGQWEQYFGPGTRLTVT.